This T cell receptor (beta chain) was identified during a study of blood T cell repertoires in COVID-19. The wider study: The origin of the acute and convalescent COVID-19 samples was the United States, Italy and Spain. In each case, the material was cDNA or gDNA derived from T cells, B-cell-depleted T cells, or PBMCs.

Source study methods: Nucleated cell counts were estimated from reference gene primer amplification. Sequenced by immunoSEQ multiplex PCR; TCRdb stores in-frame clones only, minus some. The V and J calls and clone size were taken over from that table, and D and trimming were inferred from the DNA. Of about 210,000 clones detected, 84% appear once; the ten largest clones hold about 8%. Trimming at V came to 4 bases and at J to 2 bases, leaving 5 bases not matched to a gene. The length of the CDR3 is 16 residues. Germline assignment: CDR1 SSHAT and CDR2 FNYEAQ (reference sequence). This clone was counted a few times.

This receptor was identified in a woman aged 50 to 60 with active or convalescent COVID-19. The chain has TRBV7-7 and TRBJ1-3, with 10 bases fitting TRBD1. Sample: peripheral blood. The CDR3 is CASSYGTGETGNTIYF. CDR3 bases: TGTGCCAGCAGCTACGGGACAGGGGAGACTGGAAACACCATATATTTT.